This note documents a single T cell receptor (beta chain) sequence. The antigen is not known. These data are taken from a study of T-cell memory formation after mild COVID-19. 5'RACE primed at constant segments yielded TCR alpha and TCR beta cDNA libraries bearing sample barcodes and UMIs. MiXCR was run by TCRdb on the 5' RACE reads, yielding one entry per CDR3 protein. The sample includes 400,000 or so distinct CDR3 sequences, about 21% of them seen just once. V lost 0 bases and J 7 bases, leaving 10 bases between the germline ends. The CDR3 contains 15 residues. Looked up from germline, CDR1 is MNHEY and CDR2 is SMNVEV (reference sequence). Points from the study as a whole: The study detected some responding clones in pre-infection memory, suggesting cross-reactive memory joined. Clones contracting across day 15 to 85 had a balanced CD4/CD8 profile; later expanding clones leaned CD4+.

Sequenced material: PBMCs or a T cell subset sorted from them (not recorded which). This receptor was identified in an adult woman who had mild COVID-19 (a few samples of this study predate the infection). Cell type and time point are not known. The chain couples TRBV27 to TRBJ1-6; D is unresolved. The CDR3 loop reads CASSLSRVENSPLHF. CDR3 sequence (DNA): TGTGCCAGCAGTTTATCGCGAGTTGAGAATTCACCCCTCCACTTT.